Below, 20 T cell receptor beta chains from the same sample are listed, as sequenced in a study of T cell responses to AZD1222 COVID-19 vaccine (dated by TCRdb to the early 2020s). Interpreted using the paper, the time point label stands for: about 28 days (+/-7) after the second vaccine dose. Library construction relied on the immunoSEQ multiplex PCR assay. The source is immuneACCESS, and TCRdb retained only in-frame sequences with V and J called. Part of the clones is not carried over; for the studies checked, unresolved V genes explain less than half of this, and the remainder is unexplained. Across this sample there are tens of thousands of clones, with approximately 90% seen only once. The ten largest account for about 5.4% of the sample. Source: peripheral blood, taken 28 days after the second AZD1222 dose. These receptors were obtained from an adult who received the AZD1222 COVID-19 vaccine.

The genes are TRBV10-2 and TRBJ2-5; 7 nucleotides agree with TRBD1. CDR1 and CDR2 from the germline V gene are WSHSY and SAAADI. V was clipped by 5 bases and J by 4 bases; unmatched bases: 4. This CDR3 is 13 amino acids long. CDR3: CASSKGAGETQYF. Here the CDR3 DNA reads TGCGCCAGCAGTAAGGGGGCTGGAGAGACCCAGTACTTC.

The J gene is TRBJ2-7, the V gene TRBV7-2; D call uncertain. This CDR3 comprises 13 residues. Looked up from germline, CDR1 is SGHTA and CDR2 is FQGNSA. Trimming removed 1 base at V and 4 bases at J, with 8 bases between. The CDR3 DNA reads TGTGCCAGCAGCTTAGGAAGGGTTTACGAGCAGTACTTC. It specifies CASSLGRVYEQYF.

The chain joins TRBV5-4 to TRBJ1-1; D perhaps matches TRBD1 (5 bases). V was clipped by 4 bases and J by 1 base, with 14 bases between them. From germline, CDR1 is SGHNT and CDR2 YYREEE (reference sequence). The CDR3 totals 15 residues. CDR3 residues: CASSPKGRPNTEAFF. CDR3 bases: TGTGCCAGCAGCCCAAAGGGGCGGCCGAACACTGAAGCTTTCTTT.

V and J are TRBV2 and TRBJ2-3, with TRBD2 matching over 10 bases. Germline V gives CDR1 SNHLY, CDR2 FYNNEI. With 6 bases clipped from V and 0 bases from J, the junction kept 3 bases outside the gene matches. The CDR3 covers 15 residues. The CDR3 here is CASRAAGGSTDTQYF. DNA of the CDR3: TGTGCCAGCAGGGCAGCGGGGGGGAGCACAGATACGCAGTATTTT.

This chain uses TRBV18 with TRBJ1-1, with D perhaps matching TRBD1 (5 bases). The V and J ends lost 6 bases and 2 bases respectively, with 10 bases between them. The length of the CDR3 is 13 residues. The germline V gene has CDR1 KGHSH and CDR2 LQKENI. The CDR3 DNA reads TGTGCCAGCTCGACGGGGCAAAACACTGAAGCTTTCTTT. Protein product: CASSTGQNTEAFF.

The chain uses TRBV6-5 and TRBJ1-3; D gene unclear. The CDR3 covers 16 residues. Trimming stripped 0 bases from V and 0 bases from J, with 9 bases between. Germline lookup yields CDR1 MNHEY and CDR2 SVGAGI. The CDR3 nucleotides are TGTGCCAGCAGTTACTCCCAGTGGAACTCTGGAAACACCATATATTTT. It translates to CASSYSQWNSGNTIYF.

The chain uses TRBV4-1 and TRBJ1-4; tentatively, D is TRBD1 (6 bases). The CDR3 spans 15 residues. Germline V gene data show CDR1 as MGHRA and CDR2 as YSYEKL. V dropped 0 bases and J dropped 8 bases, with 13 bases sitting between them. CDR3 amino acids: CASSQDTGQAEKLFF. CDR3 sequence (DNA): TGCGCCAGCAGCCAAGATACAGGGCAGGCCGAAAAACTGTTTTTT.

The genes are TRBV5-5 and TRBJ2-7; TRBD1 aligns across 9 bases. Germline CDR1 SGHKS, CDR2 YYEKEE (reference sequence). The CDR3 is 16 residues long. The junction had 9 bases not matched to a gene; V was cut back by 0 bases and J by 5 bases. The CDR3 DNA is TGTGCCAGCAGCTTGGCTACCGGGACAGGGAACCACGAGCAGTACTTC. Its translation is CASSLATGTGNHEQYF.

The chain has TRBV30 and TRBJ1-1; D possibly corresponds to TRBD1 (5 bases). Per the germline V gene, CDR1 is GTSNPN and CDR2 is SVGIG (reference sequence). There are 12 residues in the CDR3. Between the trimmed V and J ends, which lost 5 bases and 4 bases, there was a span of 11 bases. In nucleotides, the CDR3 is TGTGCCTGGGCCGGAGGGGTCACTGAAGCTTTCTTT. Translated: CAWAGGVTEAFF.

The gene calls are TRBV2 and TRBJ1-4; 8 bases match TRBD1. CDR1 is SNHLY, CDR2 FYNNEI, per germline. This CDR3 is built from 15 residues. V lost 0 bases to trimming and J lost 8 bases; unmatched junction nucleotides: 5. The CDR3 here is CASSEADRVGEKLFF. The CDR3 nucleotides read TGTGCCAGCAGTGAAGCGGACAGGGTTGGGGAAAAACTGTTTTTT.

The chain employs TRBV24-1 and TRBJ1-5; D gene ambiguous. This CDR3 comprises 13 residues. Between the trimmed V and J ends, which lost 6 bases and 11 bases, there was a span of 16 bases. Germline V gene data show CDR1 as KGHDR and CDR2 as SFDVKD. DNA of the CDR3: TGTGCCACCAGTCCACAAGGCCATCGGGCCCAGCATTTT. Encoded protein: CATSPQGHRAQHF.

This chain joins TRBV6-5 and TRBJ1-1; TRBD1 matches 11 bases. CDR1 and CDR2 from the germline V gene are MNHEY and SVGAGI. J was trimmed by 7 bases and V by 6 bases; bases with no gene match: 4. The CDR3 covers 13 residues. CDR3 sequence: CASSGQGASEAFF. Here the CDR3 DNA reads TGTGCCAGCAGCGGACAGGGGGCGAGTGAAGCTTTCTTT.

The table lists this clone with a count of one. This chain joins TRBV10-3 and TRBJ1-4, with D unresolved. The V end lost 3 bases, the J end lost 14 bases, and 10 bases lay between the germline ends. The CDR3 totals 11 residues. CDR1 and CDR2 (germline): ENHRY, SYGVKD. The CDR3 coding sequence is TGTGCCATCAGTGAAGGGCGTGGGCTGTTTTTT. It specifies CAISEGRGLFF.

The chain employs TRBV28 and TRBJ2-1; 13 nucleotides align to TRBD2. Germline V gene sequence: CDR1 MDHEN, CDR2 SYDVKM. The CDR3 covers 15 residues. V was clipped by 5 bases and J by 9 bases; unmatched bases: 7. The CDR3 sequence: CASSRTSGGLGEQFF. CDR3 nucleotide sequence: TGTGCCAGCAGTAGGACTAGCGGGGGCCTCGGTGAGCAGTTCTTC.

The chain combines TRBV3-1 (or the pseudogene TRBV3-2) with TRBJ2-1, with D maybe TRBD1 (5 bases). Looked up from germline, CDR1 is LGHDT and CDR2 is YNNKEL (reference sequence). V lost 5 bases and J lost 8, with 13 bases in between. This CDR3 is built from 13 residues. This CDR3 is CASSIQGRHEQFF. The CDR3 DNA reads TGTGCCAGCAGCATTCAGGGAAGACATGAGCAGTTCTTC.

This chain connects TRBV28 to TRBJ1-4, with 8 bases identical to TRBD1. There are 14 residues in the CDR3. Germline CDR1 is MDHEN and CDR2 is SYDVKM. The V gene end was trimmed by 6 bases and the J gene end by 4 bases; junction bases not matched to a gene: 4. DNA of the CDR3: TGTGCCAGCAGGACAGGGGCCATTAATGAAAAACTGTTTTTT. Translating gives CASRTGAINEKLFF.

The J gene is TRBJ2-1, the V gene TRBV6-1; a weak D match, TRBD2 (7 bases). The CDR3 consists of 13 residues. The germline CDR1 and CDR2 sequences are MNHNS and SASEGT. V was cut by 10 bases and J by 9 bases, with 19 bases left in between. The CDR3 bases are TGTGCCATGGGTCGGGGGGCCACCTTTGAGCAGTTCTTC. It codes for CAMGRGATFEQFF.

The chain employs TRBV30 and TRBJ2-7; D is perhaps TRBD1 or TRBD2 (5 bases each). Trimming left V 1 base short and J 5 bases short, with 12 bases between. Per germline, CDR1 GTSNPN and CDR2 SVGIG (reference sequence). This CDR3 is 13 amino acids long. For the CDR3, the DNA is TGTGCCTGGAGTGCGAGGGCAGGGAACGAGCAGTACTTC. Its translation: CAWSARAGNEQYF.

The rearrangement links TRBV6-5 to TRBJ2-2, with 7 nucleotides matching TRBD2. V shed 4 bases, J shed 1 base, and the junction held 6 bases outside the gene matches. Germline-derived CDR1 and CDR2 are MNHEY and SVGAGI. This CDR3 has 16 residues. Here the CDR3 DNA reads TGTGCCAGCAGTTGGGGGGGTTCAAAGAACACCGGGGAGCTGTTTTTT. It yields the protein CASSWGGSKNTGELFF.

This chain joins TRBV28 and TRBJ2-1; a weak D match, TRBD1 (6 bases). The ends were cut back, 7 bases at V and 0 bases at J, with 19 bases in the middle. The germline CDR1 and CDR2 sequences are MDHEN and SYDVKM. This CDR3 contains 17 residues. CDR3 in amino acids: CASTSAGTPSSYNEQFF. The CDR3 coding sequence is TGTGCCAGCACGAGCGCCGGGACACCGAGCTCCTACAATGAGCAGTTCTTC.